This TCR beta chain emerged from a study of shared clonotypes between healthy human individuals. Looking at the study overall: Three plates were used per donor for CD4 naive, three for CD4 memory, two for CD8 naive and one for CD8 memory.

The V and J ends lost 1 base and 5 bases respectively, with 8 bases between them. This CDR3 region has 13 residues. Germline V gives CDR1 SGHDN, CDR2 FVKESK. Assay execution proceeded at the deep level. Each PCR replicate from the sorted subsets contained 200 to 250 ng DNA, which is about 30,000 T cell genomes. Profiled with immunoSEQ multiplex PCR; TCRdb holds only in-frame clones, not every one. The top ten hold approximately 0.06% of the sample, which has under 650,000 clones, around 96% seen once. Adult Caucasians living in Nashville, Tennessee made up all of the donors. Sequencing was done on a sample of naive CD4+ T cells sorted from blood. Subset reported: CD45RA+ positively selected. The rearrangement uses TRBV14 and TRBJ2-5; unclear D gene. The clonotype comes from a woman in her 30s in good health. CDR3 in DNA: TGTGCCAGCAGCCAAGTCAGGAGTGAGACCCAGTACTTC. As protein: CASSQVRSETQYF.